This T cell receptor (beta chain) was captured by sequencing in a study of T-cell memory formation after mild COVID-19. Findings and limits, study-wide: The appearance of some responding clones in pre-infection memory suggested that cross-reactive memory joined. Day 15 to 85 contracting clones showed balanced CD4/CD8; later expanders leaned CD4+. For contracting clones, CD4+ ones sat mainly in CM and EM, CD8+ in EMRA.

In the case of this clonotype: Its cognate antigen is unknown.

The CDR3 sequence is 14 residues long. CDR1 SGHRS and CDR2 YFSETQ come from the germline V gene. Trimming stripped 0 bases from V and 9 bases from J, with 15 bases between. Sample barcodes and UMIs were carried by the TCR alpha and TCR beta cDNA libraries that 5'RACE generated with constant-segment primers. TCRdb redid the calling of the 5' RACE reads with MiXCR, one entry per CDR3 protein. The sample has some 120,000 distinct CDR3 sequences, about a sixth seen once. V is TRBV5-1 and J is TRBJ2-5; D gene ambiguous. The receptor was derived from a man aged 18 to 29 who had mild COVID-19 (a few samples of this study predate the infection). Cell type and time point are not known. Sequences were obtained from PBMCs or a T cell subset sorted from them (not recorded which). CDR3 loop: CASSLADGAEAQYF. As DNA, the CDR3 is TGCGCCAGCAGCTTGGCCGACGGAGCCGAGGCCCAGTACTTC.